This record looks at one T cell receptor (beta chain) sequence and its context. In its sample, this clone was seen once. No cognate antigen has been identified for it. No per-base quality is available; no much larger clone lies one base away. From V the trimming removes 0 bases and from J it removes 7 bases, while the gene matches leave 1 base of the junction unaccounted for. The CDR3, from cysteine to phenylalanine, totals 14 residues. The DNA shown is the 42-base CDR3, in frame from base 1. According to the germline V gene, CDR1 reads SGHDT and CDR2 reads YYEEEE. This specimen comes from a study of blood T cell repertoires in COVID-19 (dated by TCRdb to 2019 to 2021). Background on the whole study: The collaborator samples originated in the United States, Italy and Spain and spanned the acute and convalescent phases of COVID-19. Sample metadata almost always included a de-identified subject ID, COVID-19 status, age in years and sex. The repertoires were made available in a free public database intended to serve as a resource for research on the immune response to SARS-CoV-2. The dataset comprised deeply sampled blood TCRbeta repertoires from subjects exposed to, actively infected with, or recovered from COVID-19. Samples came from the ongoing ImmuneRACE study (first 160 participants) plus 1,254 subjects from 6 global collaborators. HLA class I and class II types, where available, came from metadata supplied by the sample provider rather than from assay-based typing. The prospective study material was composed of cDNA or gDNA derived from T cells, B-cell-depleted T cells, or PBMCs. Here is what the overall study found, with its caveats: How much clinical and demographic metadata was included differed by source and by participant, and the metadata was provided uncurated.

One collaborating source in Seattle enrolled patients during active infection and followed them longitudinally through the course of disease. Collaborating institutions collected whole blood in K2EDTA tubes following their own protocols. For TCRbeta analysis, collaborators shipped samples as frozen whole blood, isolated PBMCs, or DNA extracted from either of those sample types. TCRbeta CDR3 regions were amplified from genomic DNA using the immunoSEQ Assay, a bias-controlled multiplex PCR. In the authors' own workflow: Nucleated cell counts per sample were estimated from amplification of reference gene primers within the assay. To quantify the absolute abundance of each unique TCRbeta CDR3 rearrangement, sequence reads were collapsed and filtered. For each sample, productive Simpson clonality was calculated as the square root of Simpson's diversity index over productive rearrangements. The table was pulled from immuneACCESS by TCRdb, which kept in-frame rearrangements only. Such tables lose some clones; where checked, under half of the loss comes from unresolved V genes, and the rest has no known cause. V and J calls and clone size are as listed in that table; D and trimming were resolved from the DNA. The sample data list fewer than 350,000 clones, and 75% to 95% of these were observed just once. Of the sample, roughly 6.8% falls within the top ten clones.

The material sequenced was peripheral blood. The sequence derives from a woman aged 25 to 39 with COVID-19, enrolled during active disease. The chain is made from TRBV5-6 and TRBJ2-2; a stretch of 9 junction bases matches TRBD1. The CDR3 in this case is CASSLDRGLGELFF. The base sequence is TGTGCCAGCAGCTTGGACAGGGGGCTCGGGGAGCTGTTTTTT.